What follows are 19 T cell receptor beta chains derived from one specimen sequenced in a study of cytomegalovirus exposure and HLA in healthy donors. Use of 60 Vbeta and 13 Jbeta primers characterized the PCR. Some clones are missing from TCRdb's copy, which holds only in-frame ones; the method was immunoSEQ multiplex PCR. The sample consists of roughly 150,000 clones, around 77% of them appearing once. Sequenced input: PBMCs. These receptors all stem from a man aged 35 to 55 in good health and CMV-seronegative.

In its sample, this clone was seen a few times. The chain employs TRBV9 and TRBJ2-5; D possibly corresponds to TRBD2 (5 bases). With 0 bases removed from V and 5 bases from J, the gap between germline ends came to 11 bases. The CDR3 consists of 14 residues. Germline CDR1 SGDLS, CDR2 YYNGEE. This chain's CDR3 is CASSVAYRGETQYF. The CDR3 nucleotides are TGTGCCAGCAGCGTAGCTTATAGAGGGGAGACCCAGTACTTC.

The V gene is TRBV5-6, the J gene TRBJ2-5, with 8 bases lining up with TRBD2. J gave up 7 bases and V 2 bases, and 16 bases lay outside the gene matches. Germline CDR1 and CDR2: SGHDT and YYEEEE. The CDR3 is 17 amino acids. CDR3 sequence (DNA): TGTGCCAGCAGCTTCCGAACCCGGGAGGGAGGGGGGGGGACCCAGTACTTC. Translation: CASSFRTREGGGGTQYF. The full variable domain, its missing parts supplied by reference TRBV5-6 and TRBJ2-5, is DAGVTQSPTHLIKTRGQQVTLRCSPKSGHDTVSWYQQALGQGPQFIFQYYEEEERQRGNFPDRFSGHQFPNYSSELNVNALLLGDSALYLCASSFRTREGGGGTQYFGPGTRLLVL.

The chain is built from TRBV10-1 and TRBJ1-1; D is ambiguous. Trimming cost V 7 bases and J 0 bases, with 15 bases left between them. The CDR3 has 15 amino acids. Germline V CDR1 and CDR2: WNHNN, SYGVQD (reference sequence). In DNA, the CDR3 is TGCGCCAGCACAGTGTACCGCCGCATGAACACTGAAGCTTTCTTT. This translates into CASTVYRRMNTEAFF.

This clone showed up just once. The CDR3 coding sequence is TGCAGCGTCACTTACAGGAGCTACAATGAGCAGTTCTTC. Translation gives CSVTYRSYNEQFF. The chain is built from TRBV29-1 and TRBJ2-1, with TRBD1 as a possible D gene (5 bases). Trimming left V 6 bases short and J 3 bases short, with 12 bases between. The CDR3 sequence is 13 residues long. CDR1 is SQVTM and CDR2 is ANQGSEA in the germline V gene.

The CDR3 loop is CAWSQITGDEQFF. In nucleotides, the CDR3 is TGTGCCTGGAGTCAGATTACCGGGGATGAGCAGTTCTTC. The V gene is TRBV30, the J gene TRBJ2-1; D is possibly TRBD2 (5 bases). Per the germline V gene, CDR1 is GTSNPN and CDR2 is SVGIG (reference sequence). The V end lost 2 bases, the J end lost 8 bases, and 13 bases lay between the germline ends. This CDR3 has 13 amino acids.

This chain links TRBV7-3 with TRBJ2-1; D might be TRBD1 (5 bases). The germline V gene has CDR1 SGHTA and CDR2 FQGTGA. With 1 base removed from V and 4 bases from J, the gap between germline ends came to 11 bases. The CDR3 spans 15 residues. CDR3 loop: CASSLNGATYNEQFF. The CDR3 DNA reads TGTGCCAGCAGCTTAAATGGGGCCACGTACAATGAGCAGTTCTTC.

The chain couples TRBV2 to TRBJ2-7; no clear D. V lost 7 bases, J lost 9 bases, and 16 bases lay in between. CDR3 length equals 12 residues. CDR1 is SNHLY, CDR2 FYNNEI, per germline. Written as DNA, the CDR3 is TGTGCCAGCAAAGGCGTACCACCGCGGCAGTACGTC. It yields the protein CASKGVPPRQYV.

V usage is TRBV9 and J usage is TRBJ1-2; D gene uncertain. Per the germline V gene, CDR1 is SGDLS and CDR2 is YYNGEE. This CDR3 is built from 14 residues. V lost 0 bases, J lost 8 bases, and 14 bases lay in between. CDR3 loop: CASSVGTGMRGYTF. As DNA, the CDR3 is TGTGCCAGCAGCGTAGGTACCGGGATGCGCGGCTACACCTTC.

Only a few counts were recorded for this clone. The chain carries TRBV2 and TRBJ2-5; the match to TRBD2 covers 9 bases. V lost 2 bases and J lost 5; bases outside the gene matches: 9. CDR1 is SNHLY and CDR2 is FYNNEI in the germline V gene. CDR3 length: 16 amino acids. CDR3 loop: CASSERAGGLGETQYF. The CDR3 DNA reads TGTGCCAGCAGTGAAAGAGCGGGAGGTCTCGGGGAGACCCAGTACTTC.

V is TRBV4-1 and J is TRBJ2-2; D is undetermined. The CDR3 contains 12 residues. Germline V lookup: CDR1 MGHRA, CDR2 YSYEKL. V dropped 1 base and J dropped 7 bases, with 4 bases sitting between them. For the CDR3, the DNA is TGCGCCAGCAGCCAAGTCTACGGGGAGCTGTTTTTT. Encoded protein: CASSQVYGELFF.

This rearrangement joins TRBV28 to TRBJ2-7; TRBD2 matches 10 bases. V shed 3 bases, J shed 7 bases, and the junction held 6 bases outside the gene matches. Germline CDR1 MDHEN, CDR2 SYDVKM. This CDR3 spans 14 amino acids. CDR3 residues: CASSLVAGGGEQYF. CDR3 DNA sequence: TGTGCCAGCAGTTTGGTAGCGGGAGGAGGAGAGCAGTACTTC.

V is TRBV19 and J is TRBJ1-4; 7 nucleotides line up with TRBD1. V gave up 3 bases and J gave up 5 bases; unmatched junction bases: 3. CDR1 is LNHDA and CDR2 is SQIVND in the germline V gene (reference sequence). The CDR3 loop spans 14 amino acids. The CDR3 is CASSMGDSNEKLFF. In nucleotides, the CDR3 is TGTGCCAGTAGTATGGGGGACAGCAATGAAAAACTGTTTTTT.

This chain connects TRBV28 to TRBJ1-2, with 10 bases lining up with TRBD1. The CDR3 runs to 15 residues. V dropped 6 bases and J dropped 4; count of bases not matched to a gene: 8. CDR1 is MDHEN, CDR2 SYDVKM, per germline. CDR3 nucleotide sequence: TGTGCCAGCAGAGCCCCGGGACAGGGGATCTATGGCTACACCTTC. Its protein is CASRAPGQGIYGYTF.

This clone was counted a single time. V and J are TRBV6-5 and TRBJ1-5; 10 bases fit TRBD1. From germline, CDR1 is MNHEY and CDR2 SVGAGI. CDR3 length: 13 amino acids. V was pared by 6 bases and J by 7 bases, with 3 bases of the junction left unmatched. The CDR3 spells CASRGQGRQPQHF. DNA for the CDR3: TGTGCCAGCAGGGGACAGGGGCGACAGCCCCAGCATTTT.

The CDR3 DNA reads as TGCAGCGTTGTTACTAGCGGGAGTACCGCAGATACGCAGTATTTT. Translation: CSVVTSGSTADTQYF. The chain couples TRBV29-1 to TRBJ2-3; TRBD2 aligns across 11 bases. V shed 4 bases and J 4 bases; nucleotides not matched to a gene: 7. The CDR3 sequence is 15 residues long. Germline V gives CDR1 SQVTM, CDR2 ANQGSEA.

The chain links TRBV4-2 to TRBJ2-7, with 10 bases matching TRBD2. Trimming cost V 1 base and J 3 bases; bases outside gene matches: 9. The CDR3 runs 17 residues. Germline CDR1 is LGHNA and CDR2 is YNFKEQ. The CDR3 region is CASSQAPPIAGGYEQYV. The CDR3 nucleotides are TGTGCCAGCAGCCAAGCTCCCCCTATAGCGGGAGGCTACGAGCAGTACGTC.

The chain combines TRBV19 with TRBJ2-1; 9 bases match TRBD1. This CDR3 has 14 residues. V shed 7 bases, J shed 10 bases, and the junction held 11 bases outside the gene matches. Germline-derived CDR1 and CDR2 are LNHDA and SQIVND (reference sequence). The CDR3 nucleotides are TGTGCCAGTATAGAGGTGGGACAGGGAAGAGAGCAGTTCTTC. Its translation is CASIEVGQGREQFF. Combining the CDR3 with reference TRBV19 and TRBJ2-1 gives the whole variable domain DGGITQSPKYLFRKEGQNVTLSCEQNLNHDAMYWYRQDPGQGLRLIYYSQIVNDFQKGDIAEGYSVSREKKESFPLTVTSAQKNPTAFYLCASIEVGQGREQFFGPGTRLTVL.

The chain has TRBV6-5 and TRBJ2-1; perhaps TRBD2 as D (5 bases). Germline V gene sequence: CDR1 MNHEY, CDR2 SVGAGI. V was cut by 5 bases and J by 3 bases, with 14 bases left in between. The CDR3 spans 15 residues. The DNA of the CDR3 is TGTGCCAGCAGTGTAGAGGGTTTGGGCTACAATGAGCAGTTCTTC. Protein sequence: CASSVEGLGYNEQFF.

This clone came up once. CDR3 bases: TGTGCCAGCAAGGGGCGGATGGGCGATGAGCAGTTCTTC. Translation gives CASKGRMGDEQFF. J is TRBJ2-1 and V is TRBV2; tentative D call: TRBD1 (5 bases). The CDR3 runs 13 residues. Germline CDR1 reads SNHLY; CDR2 reads FYNNEI. The V and J ends lost 7 bases and 8 bases respectively, with 15 bases between them.